The 28 T cell receptor beta chains below all came from one sample that was sequenced in a study of blood T cell repertoires in COVID-19 (dated by TCRdb to 2018 to 2021). Libraries were prepared through the immunoSEQ multiplex PCR assay. TCRdb carries this immuneACCESS record with in-frame sequences only. Its versions omit some clonotypes, under half of them owing to an unresolved V gene in the studies checked, with the rest unexplained. The sample table contains about 190,000 clones; only one count was recorded for roughly three quarters of them. The leading ten clones occupy roughly 12% of the sample. Sequenced input: peripheral blood. Source of these receptors: a woman of 80 years or more with COVID-19, enrolled during active disease.

The rearrangement uses TRBV6-2 or TRBV6-3 and TRBJ2-7; 10 bases align to TRBD2. The CDR3 has 16 residues. CDR1 is MNHEY, CDR2 SVGEGT, per germline. V was clipped by 0 bases and J by 2 bases; unmatched bases: 4. As DNA, the CDR3 is TGTGCCAGCAGTTACTCGGCTAGCGGGAGCCCCTACGAGCAGTACTTC. Protein product: CASSYSASGSPYEQYF.

The V and J genes are TRBV13 and TRBJ2-2; no clear D gene. CDR3 size: 15 residues. Germline V gives CDR1 PRHDT, CDR2 FYEKMQ (reference sequence). With 0 bases removed from V and 9 bases from J, the gap between germline ends came to 14 bases. Here the CDR3 reads CASSLGMYLYRELFF. The CDR3 bases are TGTGCCAGCAGCTTAGGGATGTACCTGTACAGGGAGCTGTTTTTT.

This chain links TRBV18 with TRBJ2-3; D gene ambiguous. Germline lookup yields CDR1 KGHSH and CDR2 LQKENI. Trimming took 3 bases from V and 5 from J, leaving 6 bases between them. The CDR3 covers 12 residues. The CDR3 bases are TGTGCCAGCTCACCTTCGGGAGATACGCAGTATTTT. Its protein is CASSPSGDTQYF.

Points on this clone: The junction does not match germline at one end; this may be a read error. The chain links TRBV7-7 to TRBJ1-4; 9 bases line up with TRBD1. Germline CDR1 reads SSHAT; CDR2 reads FNYEAQ (reference sequence). The CDR3 is 15 residues long. CDR3 sequence reads: CASSLAPGQGSELFF. The CDR3 region has the DNA TGTGCTAGCAGCTTAGCCCCGGGACAGGGATCGGAACTGTTTTTT.

The genes are TRBV3-1 (or the pseudogene TRBV3-2) and TRBJ1-1; 10 nucleotides agree with TRBD1. Per the germline V gene, CDR1 is LGHDT and CDR2 is YNNKEL (reference sequence). The CDR3 has 14 residues. V was clipped by 3 bases and J by 4 bases; unmatched bases: 2. CDR3 sequence: CASSHGTGVTEAFF. The CDR3 DNA is TGTGCCAGCAGCCACGGGACAGGGGTCACTGAAGCTTTCTTT.

This chain joins TRBV7-8 and TRBJ2-7; the D is unclear. This CDR3 is 15 amino acids long. The germline V gene has CDR1 SGHVS and CDR2 FQNEAQ. The V gene lost 5 bases and the J gene lost 2 bases, with 16 bases spanning the gap. This chain's CDR3 is CASSPYWASTYEQYF. As DNA, the CDR3 is TGTGCCAGCAGCCCCTACTGGGCCTCGACCTACGAGCAGTACTTC. Using reference TRBV7-8 and TRBJ2-7 for the parts outside the CDR3, the full variable domain is GAGVSQSPRYKVAKRGQDVALRCDPISGHVSLFWYQQALGQGPEFLTYFQNEAQLDKSGLPSDRFFAERPEGSVSTLKIQRTQQEDSAVYLCASSPYWASTYEQYFGPGTRLTVT.

The V call is TRBV9, the J call TRBJ2-6, with D perhaps matching TRBD1 (5 bases). Looked up from germline, CDR1 is SGDLS and CDR2 is YYNGEE. The CDR3 contains 18 residues. The germline V and J ends were trimmed by 0 bases and 4 bases, with 17 bases remaining between them. In DNA, the CDR3 is TGTGCCAGCAGCGTAGTAGACAGTGCCACTCTGGGGGCCAACGTCCTGACTTTC. Encoded protein: CASSVVDSATLGANVLTF.

The chain couples TRBV28 to TRBJ1-4; 11 nucleotides agree with TRBD1. The CDR3 is 16 amino acids. V dropped 5 bases and J dropped 8; count of bases not matched to a gene: 10. Looked up from germline, CDR1 is MDHEN and CDR2 is SYDVKM. CDR3: CASSPRTGGLGEKLFF. CDR3 DNA: TGTGCCAGCAGTCCTAGGACAGGGGGCTTAGGCGAAAAACTGTTTTTT.

The J gene is TRBJ1-5, the V gene TRBV19, with D tentatively TRBD1 (5 bases). Per germline, CDR1 LNHDA and CDR2 SQIVND (reference sequence). Trimming left V 4 bases short and J 6 bases short, with 16 bases between. The CDR3 spans 15 residues. CDR3 protein: CASSRGRRDSQPQHF. CDR3 bases: TGTGCCAGTAGTAGGGGTCGCAGGGATAGTCAGCCCCAGCATTTT. Full variable domain (missing parts from reference TRBV19 and TRBJ1-5): DGGITQSPKYLFRKEGQNVTLSCEQNLNHDAMYWYRQDPGQGLRLIYYSQIVNDFQKGDIAEGYSVSREKKESFPLTVTSAQKNPTAFYLCASSRGRRDSQPQHFGDGTRLSIL.

J is TRBJ2-7 and V is TRBV5-1; 11 bases align to TRBD1. This CDR3 contains 14 residues. Germline V gene data show CDR1 as SGHRS and CDR2 as YFSETQ. Unmatched junction bases numbered 3, after V lost 3 bases and J lost 4 bases. CDR3 in DNA: TGCGCCAGCAGCTGGGGGACAGGGGGATACGAGCAGTACTTC. Amino acids: CASSWGTGGYEQYF.

The V gene is TRBV18, the J gene TRBJ2-2, with a possible D match to TRBD1 (5 bases). There are 16 residues in the CDR3. From germline, CDR1 is KGHSH and CDR2 LQKENI. V dropped 0 bases and J dropped 5 bases, with 13 bases sitting between them. The CDR3 DNA follows: TGTGCCAGCTCACCACCTAATATCAGGGTTACCGGGGAGCTGTTTTTT. The encoded protein is CASSPPNIRVTGELFF.

This clone has just one count. The chain joins TRBV9 to TRBJ2-1, with TRBD2 matching over 7 bases. After removal of 3 bases from V and 4 bases from J, the junction contained 7 bases not matched to a gene. This CDR3 contains 15 residues. CDR1 SGDLS and CDR2 YYNGEE come from the germline V gene. The CDR3 region has the DNA TGTGCCAGCAGCGCCATTCCCGGGGGGTACAATGAGCAGTTCTTC. Its protein is CASSAIPGGYNEQFF.

The chain combines TRBV5-1 with TRBJ2-7; possibly TRBD2 for D (5 bases). V dropped 3 bases and J dropped 1 base, with 11 bases sitting between them. Germline lookup yields CDR1 SGHRS and CDR2 YFSETQ. The CDR3 spans 14 residues. DNA for the CDR3: TGCGCCAGCAGCTACGGGCGGGTTTCCTACGAGCAGTACTTC. Amino acids: CASSYGRVSYEQYF.

The J gene is TRBJ2-5, the V gene TRBV24-1; weak D call: TRBD2 (6 bases). V was pared by 2 bases and J by 1 base, with 10 bases between. The CDR3 is made up of 15 amino acids. Germline CDR1 KGHDR, CDR2 SFDVKD. CDR3 region: CATSDSRGTQETQYF. CDR3 bases: TGTGCCACCAGTGATTCCCGGGGGACCCAAGAGACCCAGTACTTC.

The chain joins TRBV7-2 to TRBJ2-2; 11 positions agree with TRBD1. The J segment lost 6 bases and the V segment lost 5 bases, leaving 2 bases of the junction unmatched. The CDR3 covers 14 residues. The V gene's germline CDR1 is SGHTA and CDR2 FQGNSA. The CDR3 coding sequence is TGTGCCAGCAGCGCGGACAGGGGGCCCGGGGAGCTGTTTTTT. It codes for CASSADRGPGELFF.

In its sample, this clone was seen once. The chain has TRBV24-1 and TRBJ2-1, with 8 positions matching TRBD2. Unmatched junction bases numbered 7, after V lost 3 bases and J lost 7 bases. Per the germline V gene, CDR1 is KGHDR and CDR2 is SFDVKD. There are 15 residues in the CDR3. CDR3 in amino acids: CATSDPGTSPNEQFF. The CDR3 region has the DNA TGTGCCACCAGTGATCCCGGGACTAGTCCTAATGAGCAGTTCTTC.

V gene TRBV6-5 combines with J gene TRBJ1-2; D remains ambiguous. The CDR3 is 11 residues long. V gave up 7 bases and J gave up 1 base, with 4 bases separating them. CDR1 MNHEY and CDR2 SVGAGI come from the germline V gene. CDR3 DNA: TGTGCCAGCAACAGTAACTATGGCTACACCTTC. The encoded protein is CASNSNYGYTF.

This chain uses TRBV7-9 with TRBJ2-1, with D unresolved. V dropped 1 base and J dropped 8 bases, with 18 bases sitting between them. The CDR3 extends over 16 amino acids. The germline CDR1 and CDR2 sequences are SEHNR and FQNEAQ (reference sequence). The CDR3 nucleotides read TGTGCCAGCAGCTTAGGGGCTTCTTACGTTGTAGATGAGCAGTTCTTC. The encoded protein is CASSLGASYVVDEQFF.

The rearrangement links TRBV29-1 to TRBJ1-1, with a tentative D call TRBD1 (5 bases). The CDR3 is 16 amino acids. The V end was cut by 1 base, the J end by 1 base, with 16 bases between. Germline V lookup: CDR1 SQVTM, CDR2 ANQGSEA. The CDR3 protein is CSVEAVTVIRNTEAFF. The CDR3 DNA sequence: TGCAGCGTTGAAGCGGTGACAGTTATTAGGAACACTGAAGCTTTCTTT.

The chain recombines TRBV19 with TRBJ1-6; D possibly corresponds to TRBD1 (6 bases). Germline values: CDR1 LNHDA, CDR2 SQIVND (reference sequence). CDR3 size: 14 residues. The V end lost 6 bases, the J end lost 8 bases, and 14 bases lay between the germline ends. The CDR3 spells CASRKTGRDSPLHF. CDR3 nucleotides: TGTGCCAGTAGAAAAACAGGGCGGGATTCACCCCTCCACTTT.

The V and J genes are TRBV5-1 and TRBJ1-5; 10 bases map to TRBD1. The CDR3 sequence is 14 residues long. The junction had 4 bases not matched to a gene; V was cut back by 4 bases and J by 6 bases. Germline values: CDR1 SGHRS, CDR2 YFSETQ. Here the CDR3 DNA reads TGCGCCAGCAGCCCCGGACAGGGGGTTCAGCCCCAGCATTTT. Residues: CASSPGQGVQPQHF.

In its sample, this clone was seen a few times. CDR3 sequence: CASSSDRWSSYEQYF. In nucleotides, the CDR3 is TGCGCCAGCAGCTCCGACAGGTGGAGCTCCTACGAGCAGTACTTC. The rearrangement uses TRBV5-1 and TRBJ2-7; a weak D match, TRBD1 (6 bases). CDR3 length: 15 residues. The ends were cut back, 3 bases at V and 0 bases at J, with 13 bases in the middle. Germline V CDR1 and CDR2: SGHRS, YFSETQ.

This clone has just one count. The chain links TRBV28 to TRBJ1-5; TRBD1 aligns across 12 bases. This CDR3 spans 15 amino acids. Unmatched junction bases numbered 6, after V lost 6 bases and J lost 6 bases. From germline, CDR1 is MDHEN and CDR2 SYDVKM. In DNA, the CDR3 is TGTGCCAGCAGCCGGGACAGGGGGCGGACTCAGCCCCAGCATTTT. Its protein product is CASSRDRGRTQPQHF. Together with reference TRBV28 and TRBJ1-5, the CDR3 gives the full variable domain: DVKVTQSSRYLVKRTGEKVFLECVQDMDHENMFWYRQDPGLGLRLIYFSYDVKMKEKGDIPEGYSVSREKKERFSLILESASTNQTSMYLCASSRDRGRTQPQHFGDGTRLSIL.

Turning to this clone: Compared with germline, one end of the junction differs, possibly owing to a read error. V is TRBV5-1 and J is TRBJ2-7; TRBD2 agrees at 11 bases. CDR3 size: 14 residues. The germline V gene encodes CDR1 SGHRS and CDR2 YFSETQ. The CDR3 reads CASSATSGEYAQYF. As DNA, the CDR3 is TGCGCCAGCAGCGCGACTAGCGGGGAGTACGCGCAGTACTTC.

This clone was detected only once. The genes are TRBV7-2 and TRBJ1-2, with unresolved D. V gave up 1 base and J gave up 3 bases, with 12 bases separating them. Germline assignment: CDR1 SGHTA and CDR2 FQGNSA. CDR3 length: 15 residues. The CDR3 DNA follows: TGTGCCAGCAGCTTAGGTAGCGGGAACTACTATGGCTACACCTTC. Translation gives CASSLGSGNYYGYTF.

This chain joins TRBV25-1 and TRBJ1-3, with D tentatively TRBD1 (5 bases). In germline, CDR1 is MGHDK, CDR2 SYGVNS. V lost 4 bases and J 6 bases, leaving 10 bases between the germline ends. This CDR3 contains 13 residues. The CDR3 here is CASSAQALNTIYF. The DNA for the CDR3 is TGTGCCAGCAGTGCACAGGCGTTAAACACCATATATTTT.

The J gene is TRBJ2-5, the V gene TRBV30, with 8 bases identical to TRBD1. The V and J ends lost 0 bases and 6 bases, in that order; junction bases with no gene match: 6. The CDR3 covers 14 residues. CDR1 and CDR2 (germline): GTSNPN, SVGIG (reference sequence). CDR3 coding DNA: TGTGCCTGGAGTGTAGGCAGGGACAGGAAGACCCAGTACTTC. It is translated as CAWSVGRDRKTQYF.

The genes are TRBV18 and TRBJ1-5; no definite D call. Trimming cost V 4 bases and J 0 bases, with 19 bases left between them. Per the germline V gene, CDR1 is KGHSH and CDR2 is LQKENI. This CDR3 is built from 18 residues. The CDR3 here is CASSLGFRGGYSNQPQHF. The CDR3 region has the DNA TGTGCCAGCTCACTAGGCTTCCGGGGAGGCTATAGCAATCAGCCCCAGCATTTT.